This TCR beta chain comes out of a study of blood T cell repertoires in COVID-19. Study at large: Collection of acute and convalescent COVID-19 samples took place in the United States, Italy and Spain. Sample material is recorded as cDNA or gDNA derived from T cells, B-cell-depleted T cells, or PBMCs.

Methods used by the authors: Scientists estimated how many nucleated cells there were by amplifying reference gene primers. TCRdb's table, derived via immunoSEQ multiplex PCR, lists solely in-frame clones and lacks some. D and trimming come from the DNA, and the V and J calls and clone size come from that table. The sample carries some 490,000 clones, 75% to 90% recorded once. V lost 0 bases and J 4 bases, leaving 19 bases between the germline ends. The CDR3 runs to 17 residues. From germline, CDR1 is SGDLS and CDR2 YYNGEE. For recovered donors of Cohort 3, there were two negative PCRs, clearance, or symptom resolution.

Sample: PBMCs or T cells enriched from blood (not recorded which). V gene TRBV9 combines with J gene TRBJ2-5; D gene uncertain. This sequence was found in a woman aged 60-70 years who had recovered from COVID-19. In DNA, the CDR3 is TGTGCCAGCAGCGTAGCTACGATGGGCTCAGTGGGAGAGACCCAGTACTTC. This gives the protein CASSVATMGSVGETQYF.